The subject of this entry is one T cell receptor (beta chain). V dropped 7 bases and J dropped 3 bases, with 18 bases sitting between them. This CDR3 contains 16 residues. Per the germline V gene, CDR1 is SEHNR and CDR2 is FQNEAQ (reference sequence). The data were taken from a study of blood T cell repertoires in COVID-19. The repertoire was sequenced with immunoSEQ multiplex PCR; TCRdb's copy has only in-frame clones and lacks some. This sample carries 150,000 to 200,000 clones, around 83% of them seen once, and the ten largest clones take around 7.3%. The specimen was peripheral blood. J is TRBJ2-2 and V is TRBV7-9; D not resolved. The TCR originated in a woman aged 70-85 years with COVID-19, enrolled during active disease. The CDR3 sequence is CASTDLGGGYTGELFF. CDR3 nucleotide sequence: TGTGCCAGCACCGACTTGGGTGGTGGGTACACCGGGGAGCTGTTTTTT. The full variable domain, completed using reference TRBV7-9 and TRBJ2-2, is DTGVSQNPRHKITKRGQNVTFRCDPISEHNRLYWYRQTLGQGPEFLTYFQNEAQLEKSRLLSDRFSAERPKGSFSTLEIQRTEQGDSAMYLCASTDLGGGYTGELFFGEGSRLTVL.